The source of this T cell receptor (beta chain) is a study of brain T cells in children with intractable seizures. Study findings and constraints: Only CDR3 sequence similarity suggested viral specificity, without known HCMV serostatus.

Comments on this clone: The target antigen is unknown.

Sequencing used immunoSEQ multiplex PCR; TCRdb keeps in-frame clones, though not all of them. Of approximately 44,000 clones listed, approximately 92% are singletons. Sequencing was limited to surgery cases with top T cell transcript signatures in brain tissue. Pre-surgery treatment included at least one anti-epileptic drug. The source of this sequence is a girl aged 2-10 years with tuberous sclerosis and intractable seizures. The material sequenced was peripheral blood, taken at surgery.

The CDR3 is CASSYSGRINEKLFF. The CDR3 bases are TGTGCCAGCAGTTACTCGGGGCGGATTAATGAAAAACTGTTTTTT. The rearrangement links TRBV6-5 to TRBJ1-4; D might be TRBD1 (5 bases). Trimming removed 0 bases from V and 4 bases from J, with 9 bases in between. The CDR3 runs 15 residues. Germline values: CDR1 MNHEY, CDR2 SVGAGI.